This TCR beta chain was sequenced for a study of T-cell reconstitution after alpha-beta-depleted transplantation in children. Study-level results: Newly produced T cells mostly provided counts and TCRbeta diversity after one year, as hyperexpanded clones declined. At day 60, the high TCRbeta diversity found in some patients originated from recipient T cells and thymic progenitors that had survived.

Preparation of the TCRbeta library was carried out with unique molecular identifiers. MiXCR, run by TCRdb on the PCR reads, gives a single entry per CDR3 protein. The sample shows 700,000 to 850,000 distinct CDR3 sequences, 15% to 20% of them seen only once. Looked up from germline, CDR1 is SGHTA and CDR2 is FQGNSA. The CDR3 totals 16 residues. V was trimmed by 4 bases and J by 7 bases, leaving 23 bases between them. About this clonotype: The antigen is undetermined.

The rearrangement joins TRBV7-2 to TRBJ2-7; D may be TRBD1 (7 bases). The clonotype was recovered from a male patient younger than 18 who had a stem cell transplant for acute lymphoblastic leukemia, so the T cells may come from the graft donor. Sequencing was performed on PBMCs, mostly from graft donor cells, taken 360 days after TCRalphabeta/CD19-depleted stem cell transplant. CDR3 coding DNA: TGTGCCAGCAGCTATTATCTCCAGGGGGGTCTTTGGGAGCAGTACTTC. Translated: CASSYYLQGGLWEQYF.